The 4 T cell receptor beta chains given below trace back to one sample, sequenced in a study of blood T cell repertoires in COVID-19. Clones were sequenced by immunoSEQ multiplex PCR, and TCRdb holds only the in-frame ones, with some missing. Counted here are a few hundred thousand clones, around 90% occurring once; the ten biggest clones make up around 2.3%. Sequenced material: peripheral blood. These receptors came from a woman aged 55 to 70 with COVID-19, enrolled during active disease.

CDR3 bases: TGTGCCAGCAGCCCCAGACAGACCGGGGAGCTGTTTTTT. It encodes CASSPRQTGELFF. V is TRBV7-9 and J is TRBJ2-2; TRBD1 is a possible D gene (5 bases). Germline V gene lookup returns CDR1 SEHNR and CDR2 FQNEAQ (reference sequence). V was trimmed by 5 bases and J by 5 bases, leaving 9 bases between them. The CDR3 extends over 13 amino acids.

The chain links TRBV7-2 to TRBJ1-1; a weak D match, TRBD1 (5 bases). CDR1 SGHTA and CDR2 FQGNSA come from the germline V gene. V lost 1 base, J lost 10 bases, and 10 bases lay in between. The CDR3 extends over 12 amino acids. CDR3 nucleotide sequence: TGTGCCAGCAGCTTAGAGGCAGGGCGAGCTTTCTTT. Protein: CASSLEAGRAFF.

The V gene is TRBV3-1 (or the pseudogene TRBV3-2), the J gene TRBJ2-5, with D unresolved. The CDR3 has 12 residues. With 3 bases removed from V and 3 bases from J, the gap between germline ends came to 5 bases. Germline CDR1 and CDR2: LGHDT and YNNKEL (reference sequence). CDR3 residues: CASSHSEETQYF. CDR3 DNA: TGTGCCAGCAGCCATTCCGAAGAGACCCAGTACTTC.

J is TRBJ1-2 and V is TRBV7-9; D ambiguous. The CDR3 is 13 residues long. CDR1 and CDR2 (germline): SEHNR, FQNEAQ (reference sequence). V was cut by 8 bases and J by 6 bases, with 16 bases left in between. The CDR3 nucleotides read TGTGCCAGCTCGCGCCGAGGCGGGGATGGCTACACCTTC. Encoded protein: CASSRRGGDGYTF.